The next 25 T cell receptor beta chains were all read from a single sample in a study of vaccination and CD4 T cells after COVID-19. An Oncomine TCR Beta short-read assay was used to sequence the DNA from cultured CD4+ T cells. TCRdb independently ran MiXCR on the PCR reads; one entry per CDR3 protein. The sample has around 20,000 distinct CDR3 sequences; about 50% are singletons. These receptors are not linked to any known antigen. Treatment here: 10-day PBMC culture with coronavirus spike peptide pools or control peptides (ViraFEST assay). Material: CD4+ T cells from blood, cultured in vitro, obtained before SARS-CoV-2 vaccination. All receptors derive from a human donor who had recovered from COVID-19.

This clonotype was counted a few times. The CDR3 DNA reads as TGTGCCAGCAGCCGTGACAGGGGTTCAGATACGCAGTATTTT. Protein product: CASSRDRGSDTQYF. The V and J genes are TRBV28 and TRBJ2-3; 8 bases agree with TRBD1. Germline V gene data show CDR1 as MDHEN and CDR2 as SYDVKM. The CDR3 extends over 14 amino acids. V was clipped by 6 bases and J by 4 bases; unmatched bases: 6.

The CDR3 loop reads CASSFRGNTGELFF. In DNA, the CDR3 is TGTGCCAGCAGCTTTCGGGGGAACACCGGGGAGCTGTTTTTT. The V gene is TRBV7-3, the J gene TRBJ2-2; D perhaps matches TRBD2 (5 bases). CDR3 size: 14 residues. From germline, CDR1 is SGHTA and CDR2 FQGTGA. The germline V and J ends were trimmed by 3 bases and 1 base, with 6 bases remaining between them.

This clonotype was observed once. The chain links TRBV6-1 to TRBJ1-2; 7 bases map to TRBD1. With 1 base clipped from V and 4 bases from J, the junction kept 6 bases outside the gene matches. Germline V gene sequence: CDR1 MNHNS, CDR2 SASEGT. This CDR3 spans 15 amino acids. The CDR3 region has the DNA TGTGCCAGCAGTGAAGGCGCAGGGGGGGGCTATGGCTACACCTTC. Amino acid sequence: CASSEGAGGGYGYTF.

The genes are TRBV19 and TRBJ2-7; 13 nucleotides line up with TRBD2. V shed 5 bases and J 3 bases; nucleotides not matched to a gene: 10. The CDR3 contains 17 residues. Germline assignment: CDR1 LNHDA and CDR2 SQIVND (reference sequence). CDR3 region: CASSSGGLAGVFYEQYF. CDR3 bases: TGTGCCAGTAGTTCCGGCGGACTAGCGGGAGTCTTCTACGAGCAGTACTTC.

The J gene is TRBJ2-4, the V gene TRBV4-3, with TRBD1 matching 7 bases. Germline-derived CDR1 and CDR2 are LGHNA and YSLEER. The junction had 2 bases not matched to a gene; V was cut back by 0 bases and J by 6 bases. The length of the CDR3 is 14 residues. The chain's CDR3 is CASSQDPGGNIQYF. CDR3 sequence (DNA): TGCGCCAGCAGCCAAGATCCAGGGGGAAACATTCAGTACTTC.

V usage is TRBV7-9 and J usage is TRBJ2-3; 8 nucleotides align to TRBD2. Germline V CDR1 and CDR2: SEHNR, FQNEAQ (reference sequence). The length of the CDR3 is 15 residues. Losses at the gene ends were 6 bases for V and 3 bases for J; bases not matched to a gene: 8. For the CDR3, the DNA is TGTGCCAGCAGTATTAAAGCGGGAGCGACAGATACGCAGTATTTT. Amino acid sequence: CASSIKAGATDTQYF.

V gene TRBV6-2 or TRBV6-3 combines with J gene TRBJ2-7; TRBD1 matches at 11 bases. Germline V gene sequence: CDR1 MNHEY, CDR2 SVGEGT. The CDR3 runs to 16 residues. Trimming removed 6 bases from V and 0 bases from J; junction bases left unmatched: 7. The CDR3, as DNA: TGTGCCAGCAGCCGAAGAGGGACAGGGGGCTCCTACGAGCAGTACTTC. This translates into CASSRRGTGGSYEQYF.

This clonotype was seen a handful of times. The rearrangement joins TRBV7-6 to TRBJ2-7, with 10 bases lining up with TRBD1. V dropped 3 bases and J dropped 0; count of bases not matched to a gene: 2. The CDR3 spans 15 residues. Germline-derived CDR1 and CDR2 are SGHVS and FNYEAQ. The CDR3 is CASSFWTGGSYEQYF. In nucleotides, the CDR3 is TGTGCCAGCAGCTTCTGGACAGGGGGCTCCTACGAGCAGTACTTC.

The V and J genes are TRBV6-5 and TRBJ1-5; D remains ambiguous. V dropped 0 bases and J dropped 5 bases, with 5 bases sitting between them. There are 13 residues in the CDR3. Germline-derived CDR1 and CDR2 are MNHEY and SVGAGI. CDR3 protein: CASSYSRDQPQHF. In nucleotides, the CDR3 is TGTGCCAGCAGTTACTCGCGCGATCAGCCCCAGCATTTT.

The rearrangement uses TRBV30 and TRBJ1-1; no reliable D call. V shed 5 bases and J shed 4 bases, with 8 bases lying between them. The CDR3 runs to 11 residues. Germline assignment: CDR1 GTSNPN and CDR2 SVGIG (reference sequence). The DNA for the CDR3 is TGTGCCTGGGGAAAGGCCACTGAAGCTTTCTTT. Its translation: CAWGKATEAFF. The full variable domain, its missing parts supplied by reference TRBV30 and TRBJ1-1, is SQTIHQWPATLVQPVGSPLSLECTVEGTSNPNLYWYRQAAGRGLQLLFYSVGIGQISSEVPQNLSASRPQDRQFILSSKKLLLSDSGFYLCAWGKATEAFFGQGTRLTVV.

This sequence joins TRBV7-8 and TRBJ2-1; unclear D gene. The V end was cut by 3 bases, the J end by 10 bases, with 10 bases between. The CDR3 has 12 amino acids. Germline CDR1 reads SGHVS; CDR2 reads FQNEAQ. The chain's CDR3 is CASSFLTSEQFF. In DNA, the CDR3 is TGTGCCAGCAGCTTTTTGACGAGCGAGCAGTTCTTC.

The table lists this clonotype with a count of one. This chain uses TRBV12-3 or TRBV12-4 with TRBJ2-5; D could derive from TRBD1 or TRBD2 (5 bases each). V shed 1 base and J shed 3 bases, with 15 bases lying between them. CDR3 size: 16 residues. The DNA of the CDR3 is TGTGCCAGCAGTTTAGGGAGACCACTAGGGGAAGAGACCCAGTACTTC. Amino acids: CASSLGRPLGEETQYF.

This clonotype was counted between two and nine times. The chain carries TRBV6-2 or TRBV6-3 and TRBJ1-3; D gene uncertain. Trimming left V 6 bases short and J 4 bases short, with 16 bases between. Per the germline V gene, CDR1 is MNHEY and CDR2 is SVGEGT. The CDR3 covers 15 residues. This CDR3 reads CASSPIQSPGNTIYF. The CDR3 nucleotides read TGTGCCAGCAGCCCAATTCAATCGCCGGGAAACACCATATATTTT.

The rearrangement links TRBV7-9 to TRBJ1-2; D is perhaps TRBD1 (6 bases). Germline V gene data show CDR1 as SEHNR and CDR2 as FQNEAQ (reference sequence). The ends were cut back, 6 bases at V and 0 bases at J, with 11 bases in the middle. The CDR3 runs 14 residues. CDR3 nucleotide sequence: TGTGCCAGCAGTACAGGGCCCTCTAACTATGGCTACACCTTC. Protein product: CASSTGPSNYGYTF.

For this clonotype: Its ends do not fully match the called genes, so a read error is possible. V usage is TRBV20-1 and J usage is TRBJ2-3; 7 bases line up with TRBD1. This CDR3 region has 14 residues. CDR1 is DFQATT, CDR2 SNEGSKA, per germline (reference sequence). CDR3 coding DNA: TGCAGTGCTCGGGACAGACTTAGCACAGATATGCAGTATTTT. Translated, it gives CSARDRLSTDMQYF.

The V gene is TRBV5-4, the J gene TRBJ1-2, with D maybe TRBD1 (6 bases). Trimming left V 0 bases short and J 4 bases short, with 13 bases between. This CDR3 has 15 amino acids. Germline CDR1 and CDR2: SGHNT and YYREEE (reference sequence). CDR3 sequence (DNA): TGTGCCAGCAGCTTGGCGATGACAGGCGGCTATGGCTACACCTTC. Protein product: CASSLAMTGGYGYTF. Complete variable domain (other parts from reference TRBV5-4 and TRBJ1-2): ETGVTQSPTHLIKTRGQQVTLRCSSQSGHNTVSWYQQALGQGPQFIFQYYREEENGRGNFPPRFSGLQFPNYSSELNVNALELDDSALYLCASSLAMTGGYGYTFGSGTRLTVV.

The chain recombines TRBV20-1 with TRBJ1-2; TRBD1 matches at 8 bases. Per the germline V gene, CDR1 is DFQATT and CDR2 is SNEGSKA (reference sequence). The CDR3 contains 14 residues. Losses at the gene ends were 4 bases for V and 3 bases for J; bases not matched to a gene: 7. The CDR3 nucleotides read TGCAGTGCTACCTTTACGACAGGGGACTATGGCTACACCTTC. Encoded protein: CSATFTTGDYGYTF.

The rearrangement uses TRBV27 and TRBJ2-3; perhaps TRBD2 as D (7 bases). Trimming cost V 6 bases and J 0 bases, with 25 bases left between them. Looked up from germline, CDR1 is MNHEY and CDR2 is SMNVEV (reference sequence). This CDR3 is 19 amino acids long. The CDR3 sequence is CASSSIWGPVAGSTDTQYF. The CDR3 bases are TGTGCCAGCAGCTCGATTTGGGGGCCGGTAGCGGGCAGCACAGATACGCAGTATTTT.

The V call is TRBV18, the J call TRBJ2-1, with 7 bases matching TRBD2. The V gene's germline CDR1 is KGHSH and CDR2 LQKENI. The CDR3 runs to 15 residues. Trimming removed 3 bases from V and 6 bases from J; junction bases left unmatched: 8. CDR3 coding DNA: TGTGCCAGCTCACCCGGACTAGATCAGGGCAATGAGCAGTTCTTC. The encoded protein is CASSPGLDQGNEQFF.

V and J are TRBV20-1 and TRBJ1-4; D call uncertain. There are 12 residues in the CDR3. Trimming cost V 4 bases and J 6 bases, with 9 bases left between them. Germline V gene data show CDR1 as DFQATT and CDR2 as SNEGSKA (reference sequence). The CDR3 protein is CSAKLQHEKLFF. In nucleotides, the CDR3 is TGCAGTGCTAAACTACAACATGAAAAACTGTTTTTT.

This clonotype was picked up a small number of times. The V call is TRBV10-2, the J call TRBJ2-3, with TRBD1 matching 7 bases. Trimming took 6 bases from V and 1 from J; bases not matched to a gene: 4. CDR3 length: 14 amino acids. Germline V CDR1 and CDR2: WSHSY, SAAADI. The CDR3 here is CASRETGGTDTQYF. The CDR3 DNA is TGCGCCAGCAGAGAAACAGGGGGCACAGATACGCAGTATTTT.

The genes are TRBV7-9 and TRBJ2-3; a weak D match, TRBD1 (6 bases). The CDR3 has 16 residues. Deletions cut 2 bases from V and 0 bases from J, with 12 bases between. Germline V gene lookup returns CDR1 SEHNR and CDR2 FQNEAQ (reference sequence). In nucleotides, the CDR3 is TGTGCCAGCAGCTTAACAGGGTCCCCTAGCACAGATACGCAGTATTTT. Translating gives CASSLTGSPSTDTQYF. Filled out from reference TRBV7-9 and TRBJ2-3, the complete variable domain reads DTGVSQNPRHKITKRGQNVTFRCDPISEHNRLYWYRQTLGQGPEFLTYFQNEAQLEKSRLLSDRFSAERPKGSFSTLEIQRTEQGDSAMYLCASSLTGSPSTDTQYFGPGTRLTVL.

The CDR3 loop is CASSLWYHPEVDSPLHF. Written as DNA, the CDR3 is TGTGCCAGCAGCTTATGGTACCACCCGGAGGTGGATTCACCCCTCCACTTT. The genes are TRBV7-9 and TRBJ1-6; D remains ambiguous. Germline CDR1 and CDR2: SEHNR and FQNEAQ (reference sequence). This CDR3 is built from 17 residues. V lost 2 bases and J lost 8, with 19 bases in between.

This clonotype occurred a few times. CDR3 residues: CSASRDRGFYNGYTF. CDR3 sequence (DNA): TGCAGTGCTAGCCGGGACAGGGGGTTTTATAATGGCTACACCTTC. The V gene is TRBV20-1, the J gene TRBJ1-2, with 11 positions matching TRBD1. J was trimmed by 6 bases and V by 3 bases; bases with no gene match: 9. Looked up from germline, CDR1 is DFQATT and CDR2 is SNEGSKA (reference sequence). The CDR3 spans 15 residues.

This clonotype was found a few times. J is TRBJ2-7 and V is TRBV7-3; D not resolved. Trimming left V 5 bases short and J 4 bases short, with 6 bases between. The length of the CDR3 is 11 residues. The germline CDR1 and CDR2 sequences are SGHTA and FQGTGA. CDR3 region: CASSPQYEQYF. Written as DNA, the CDR3 is TGTGCCAGCAGCCCGCAATACGAGCAGTACTTC. Looking up the rest from reference TRBV7-3 and TRBJ2-7 gives the full variable domain: GAGVSQTPSNKVTEKGKYVELRCDPISGHTALYWYRQSLGQGPEFLIYFQGTGAADDSGLPNDRFFAVRPEGSVSTLKIQRTERGDSAVYLCASSPQYEQYFGPGTRLTVT.